This T cell receptor beta chain was recorded in a study of blood T cell repertoires in COVID-19. Study at large: PBMCs, B-cell-depleted T cells, or T cells were the source of the cDNA or gDNA that made up the material.

The germline CDR1 and CDR2 sequences are MRHNA and SNTAGT. CDR3 length equals 12 residues. Trimming took 6 bases from V and 6 from J; bases not matched to a gene: 3. The assay was immunoSEQ multiplex PCR, and TCRdb's table has in-frame clones only and misses some. In the table there are roughly 300,000 clones, approximately 88% of which are singletons. The sample holds many counts of this clone. The chain links TRBV6-4 to TRBJ2-3; 7 nucleotides align to TRBD2. Sample: peripheral blood. The clonotype was recovered from a young man with active or convalescent COVID-19. CDR3 sequence: CASRRAGDTQYF. The CDR3 region has the DNA TGTGCCAGCAGGAGAGCGGGGGATACGCAGTATTTT.